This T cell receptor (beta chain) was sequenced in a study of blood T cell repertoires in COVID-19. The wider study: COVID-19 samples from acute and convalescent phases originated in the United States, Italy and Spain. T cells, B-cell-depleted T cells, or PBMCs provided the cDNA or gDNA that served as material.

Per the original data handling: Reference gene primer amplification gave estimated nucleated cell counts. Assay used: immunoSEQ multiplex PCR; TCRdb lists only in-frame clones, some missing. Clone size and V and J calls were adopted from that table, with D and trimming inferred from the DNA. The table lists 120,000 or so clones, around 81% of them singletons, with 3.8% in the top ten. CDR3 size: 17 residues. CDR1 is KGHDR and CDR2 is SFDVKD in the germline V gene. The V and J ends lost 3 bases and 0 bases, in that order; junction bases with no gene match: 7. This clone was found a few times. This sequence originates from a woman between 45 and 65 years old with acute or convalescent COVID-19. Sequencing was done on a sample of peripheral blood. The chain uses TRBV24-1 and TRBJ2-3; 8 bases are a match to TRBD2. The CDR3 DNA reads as TGTGCCACCAGTGATGTCGCTAGCGGGCTGAGCACAGATACGCAGTATTTT. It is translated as CATSDVASGLSTDTQYF.